Following are 7 T cell receptor beta chains from one sample sequenced in a study of shared clonotypes between healthy human individuals. TCRdb's copy holds only in-frame clones and misses some; the assay was immunoSEQ multiplex PCR. In the table there are about 2.1 million clones, 93% of which are singletons. CD45RO-negative, CCR7-selected cells formed the naive CD8 fraction, which excluded terminally differentiated effector memory CD45RA+ cells. The specimen sequenced was naive CD8+ T cells from PBMCs. These receptors originate from a young man in good health. Some clones in this sample may be carry-over from other donors' samples.

The rearrangement joins TRBV6-1 to TRBJ1-4; 8 bases match TRBD1. V shed 4 bases and J 4 bases; nucleotides not matched to a gene: 5. CDR1 and CDR2 (germline): MNHNS, SASEGT. CDR3 length: 15 residues. CDR3 DNA: TGTGCCAGCAGTGTATACAGGGGGGATAATGAAAAACTGTTTTTT. Translating gives CASSVYRGDNEKLFF.

This clone was found once. The chain has TRBV7-9 and TRBJ2-7, with 7 bases that match TRBD1. With V trimmed by 8 bases and J by 2 bases, 6 bases remained unmatched. The CDR3 runs 13 residues. The V gene's germline CDR1 is SEHNR and CDR2 FQNEAQ (reference sequence). CDR3 region: CASWDREAYEQYF. The DNA of the CDR3 is TGTGCCAGCTGGGACAGAGAGGCCTACGAGCAGTACTTC.

The rearrangement joins TRBV25-1 to TRBJ2-1; D is ambiguous. From germline, CDR1 is MGHDK and CDR2 SYGVNS. This CDR3 has 14 residues. The ends were cut back, 2 bases at V and 3 bases at J, with 8 bases in the middle. The CDR3 DNA is TGTGCCAGCAGTGAAGCGCGCCTCTACAATGAGCAGTTCTTC. Translating it yields CASSEARLYNEQFF.

The CDR3 bases are TGCGCCAGCAGCCAAGGGCTAGCGGGAATGTATGAGCAGTTCTTC. Residues: CASSQGLAGMYEQFF. The V call is TRBV4-3, the J call TRBJ2-1; 9 positions agree with TRBD2. Germline V gives CDR1 LGHNA, CDR2 YSLEER. The CDR3 runs to 15 residues. With 1 base clipped from V and 8 bases from J, the junction kept 6 bases outside the gene matches.

The V gene is TRBV5-5, the J gene TRBJ2-1; no reliable D call. This CDR3 has 15 amino acids. Germline assignment: CDR1 SGHKS and CDR2 YYEKEE (reference sequence). The V and J ends lost 1 base and 10 bases respectively, with 18 bases between them. The CDR3 protein is CASSLKTLLQLEQFF. Here the CDR3 DNA reads TGTGCCAGCAGCTTGAAGACGCTACTACAACTCGAGCAGTTCTTC.

This rearrangement joins TRBV27 to TRBJ2-1; D unclear. This CDR3 is built from 15 residues. Germline CDR1 MNHEY, CDR2 SMNVEV (reference sequence). The V end was cut by 0 bases, the J end by 4 bases, with 10 bases between. The chain's CDR3 is CASSLSSQPYNEQFF. As DNA, the CDR3 is TGTGCCAGCAGTTTATCGTCACAGCCTTACAATGAGCAGTTCTTC.

The gene calls are TRBV28 and TRBJ1-5, with TRBD1 matching 8 bases. In germline, CDR1 is MDHEN, CDR2 SYDVKM. Trimming at V came to 6 bases and at J to 1 base, leaving 5 bases not matched to a gene. The CDR3 length is 15 residues. CDR3 residues: CASSEQGGSNQPQHF. The CDR3 DNA sequence: TGTGCCAGCAGCGAACAGGGGGGCAGCAATCAGCCCCAGCATTTT.